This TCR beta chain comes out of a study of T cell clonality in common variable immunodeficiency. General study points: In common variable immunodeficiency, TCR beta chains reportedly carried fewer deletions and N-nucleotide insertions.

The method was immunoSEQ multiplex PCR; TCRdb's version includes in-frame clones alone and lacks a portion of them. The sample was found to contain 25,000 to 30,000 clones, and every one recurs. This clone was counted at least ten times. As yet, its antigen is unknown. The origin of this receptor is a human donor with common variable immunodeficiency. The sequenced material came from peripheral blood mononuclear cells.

This CDR3 reads CAISESGGAGANVLTF. CDR3 DNA, as far as it was read: TGTGCCATCAGTGAGTCAGGCGGGGCTGGGGCCAACGTC. The chain recombines TRBV10-3 with TRBJ2-6; a weak D match, TRBD2 (6 bases). The read finishes 3 residues shy of the CDR3 end, and the germline J gene is used to complete it. Germline V gene data show CDR1 as ENHRY and CDR2 as SYGVKD. Trimming removed 0 bases at V and 2 bases at J, with 8 bases between. This CDR3 is built from 16 residues.